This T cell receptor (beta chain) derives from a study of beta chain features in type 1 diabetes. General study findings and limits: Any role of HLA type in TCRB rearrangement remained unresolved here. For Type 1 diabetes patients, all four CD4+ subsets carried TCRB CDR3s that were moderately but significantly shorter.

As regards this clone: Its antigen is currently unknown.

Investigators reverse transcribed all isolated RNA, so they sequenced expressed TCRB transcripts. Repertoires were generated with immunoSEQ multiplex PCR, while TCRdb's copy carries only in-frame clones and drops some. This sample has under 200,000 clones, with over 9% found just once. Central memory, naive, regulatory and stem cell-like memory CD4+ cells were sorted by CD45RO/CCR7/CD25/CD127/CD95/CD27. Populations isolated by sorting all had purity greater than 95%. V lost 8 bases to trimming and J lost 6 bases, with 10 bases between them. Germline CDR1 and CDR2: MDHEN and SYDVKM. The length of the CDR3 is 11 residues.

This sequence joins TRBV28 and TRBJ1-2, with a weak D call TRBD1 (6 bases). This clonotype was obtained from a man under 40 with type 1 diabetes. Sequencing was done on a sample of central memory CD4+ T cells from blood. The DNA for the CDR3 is TGTGCCAGCTCCGACAGGAATGGCTACACCTTC. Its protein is CASSDRNGYTF.